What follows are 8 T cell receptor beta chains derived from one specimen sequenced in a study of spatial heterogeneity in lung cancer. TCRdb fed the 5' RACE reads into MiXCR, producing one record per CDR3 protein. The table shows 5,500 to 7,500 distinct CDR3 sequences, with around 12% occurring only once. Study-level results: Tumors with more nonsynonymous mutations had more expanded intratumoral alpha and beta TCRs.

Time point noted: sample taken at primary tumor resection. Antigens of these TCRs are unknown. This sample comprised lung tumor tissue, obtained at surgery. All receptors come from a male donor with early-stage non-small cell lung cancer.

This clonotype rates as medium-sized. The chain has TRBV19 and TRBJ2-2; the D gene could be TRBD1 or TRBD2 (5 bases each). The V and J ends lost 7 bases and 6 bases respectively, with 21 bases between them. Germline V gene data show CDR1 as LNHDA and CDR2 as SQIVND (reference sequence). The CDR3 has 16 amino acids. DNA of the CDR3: TGTGCCAGTACTCGGACCGGGACCCCTATCGCCGGGGAGCTGTTTTTT. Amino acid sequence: CASTRTGTPIAGELFF.

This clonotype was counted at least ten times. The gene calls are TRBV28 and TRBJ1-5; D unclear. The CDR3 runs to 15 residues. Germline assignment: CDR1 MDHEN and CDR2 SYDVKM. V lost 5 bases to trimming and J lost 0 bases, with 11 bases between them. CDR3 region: CASSPGRNSNQPQHF. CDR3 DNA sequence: TGTGCCAGCAGTCCCGGACGGAATAGCAATCAGCCCCAGCATTTT. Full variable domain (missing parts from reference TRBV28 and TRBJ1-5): DVKVTQSSRYLVKRTGEKVFLECVQDMDHENMFWYRQDPGLGLRLIYFSYDVKMKEKGDIPEGYSVSREKKERFSLILESASTNQTSMYLCASSPGRNSNQPQHFGDGTRLSIL.

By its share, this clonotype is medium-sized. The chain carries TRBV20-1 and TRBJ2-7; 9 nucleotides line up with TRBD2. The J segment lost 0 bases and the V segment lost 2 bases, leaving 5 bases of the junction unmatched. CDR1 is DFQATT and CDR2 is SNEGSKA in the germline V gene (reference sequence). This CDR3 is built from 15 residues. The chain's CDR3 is CSARFLAGSSYEQYF. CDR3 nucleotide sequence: TGCAGTGCTAGATTCCTAGCGGGAAGCTCCTACGAGCAGTACTTC.

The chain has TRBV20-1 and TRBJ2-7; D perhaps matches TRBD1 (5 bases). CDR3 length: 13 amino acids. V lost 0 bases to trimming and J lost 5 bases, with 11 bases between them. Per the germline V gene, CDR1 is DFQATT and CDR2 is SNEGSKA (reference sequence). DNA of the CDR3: TGCAGTGCTAGAGATTCTAGGGGCCACGAGCAGTACTTC. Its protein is CSARDSRGHEQYF.

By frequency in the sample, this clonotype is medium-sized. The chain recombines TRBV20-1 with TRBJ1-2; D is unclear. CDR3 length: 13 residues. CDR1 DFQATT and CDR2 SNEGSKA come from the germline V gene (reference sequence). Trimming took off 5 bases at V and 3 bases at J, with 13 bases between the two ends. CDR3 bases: TGCAGTGCTTCCCGGACCTTTGACTATGGCTACACCTTC. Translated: CSASRTFDYGYTF.

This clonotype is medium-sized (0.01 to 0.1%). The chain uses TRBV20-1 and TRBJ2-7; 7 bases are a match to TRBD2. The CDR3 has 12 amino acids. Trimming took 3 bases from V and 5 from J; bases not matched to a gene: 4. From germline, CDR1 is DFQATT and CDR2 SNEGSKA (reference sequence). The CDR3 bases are TGCAGTGCTAGGTCGCTAGCGGACGAGCAGTACTTC. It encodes CSARSLADEQYF.

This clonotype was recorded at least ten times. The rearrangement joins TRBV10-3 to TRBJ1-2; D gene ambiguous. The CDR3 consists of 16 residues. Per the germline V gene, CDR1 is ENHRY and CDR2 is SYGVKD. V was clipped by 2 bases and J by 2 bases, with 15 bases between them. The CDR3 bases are TGTGCCATCAGTGAGACCGGGATTGGGGAGAACTATGGCTACACCTTC. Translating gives CAISETGIGENYGYTF.

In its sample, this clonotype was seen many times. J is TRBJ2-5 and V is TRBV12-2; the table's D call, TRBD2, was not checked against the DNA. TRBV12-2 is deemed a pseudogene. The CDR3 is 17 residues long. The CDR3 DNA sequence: TGTGCAAGTCGCTTCCCAGCGACGAGCGGGACCCAAGAGACCCAGTACTTC. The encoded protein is CASRFPATSGTQETQYF.